The rows below give T cell receptor beta chains drawn from one sample of a study of cytomegalovirus exposure and HLA in healthy donors. Profiling relied on immunoSEQ multiplex PCR, and the TCRdb table lists in-frame clones only, not all of them. The table shows about 77,000 clones, with roughly 75% occurring only once. The sequenced material came from PBMCs. Receptors originate from a woman aged 40 to 50 in good health and CMV-seronegative. The CDR3 runs from the conserved cysteine through the conserved F or W. D genes are given only for firm matches. Clone size is shown for a subset of rows, as once, few, many or a class of expanded clone.

cdr3_length: 15; v_call: TRBV18; j_call: TRBJ2-2; d_call: TRBD1; clone_size: NA; cdr3_aa: CASSPRQGASGELFF; cdr3_nt: TGTGCCAGCTCACCACGACAGGGGGCAAGCGGGGAGCTGTTTTTT
cdr3_length: 15; v_call: TRBV6-1; j_call: TRBJ2-7; d_call: NA; clone_size: NA; cdr3_aa: CASSDFKAGSYEQYF; cdr3_nt: TGTGCCAGCAGTGATTTCAAGGCGGGTTCCTACGAGCAGTACTTC
cdr3_length: 17; v_call: TRBV18; j_call: TRBJ2-3; d_call: NA; clone_size: NA; cdr3_aa: CASSPITGLVSPDTQYF; cdr3_nt: TGTGCCAGCTCACCGATTACAGGGTTGGTCTCCCCAGATACGCAGTATTTT
cdr3_length: 13; v_call: TRBV18; j_call: TRBJ2-5; d_call: NA; clone_size: NA; cdr3_aa: CASSPWGEETQYF; cdr3_nt: TGTGCCAGCTCACCGTGGGGGGAAGAGACCCAGTACTTC
cdr3_length: 16; v_call: TRBV6-4; j_call: TRBJ2-1; d_call: TRBD2; clone_size: NA; cdr3_aa: CASSVRLARGYNEQFF; cdr3_nt: TGTGCCAGCAGTGTACGACTAGCGAGAGGGTACAATGAGCAGTTCTTC
cdr3_length: 15; v_call: TRBV6-5; j_call: TRBJ2-2; d_call: TRBD1; clone_size: NA; cdr3_aa: CASFTGRGRLGELFF; cdr3_nt: TGTGCCAGCTTTACGGGTAGGGGGCGCCTCGGGGAGCTGTTTTTT
cdr3_length: 11; v_call: TRBV20-1; j_call: TRBJ2-1; d_call: NA; clone_size: once; cdr3_aa: CSARAYNEQFF; cdr3_nt: TGCAGTGCTAGAGCATACAATGAGCAGTTCTTC
cdr3_length: 13; v_call: TRBV2; j_call: TRBJ2-7; d_call: TRBD2; clone_size: NA; cdr3_aa: CASTAGVLPEQYF; cdr3_nt: TGTGCCAGCACGGCGGGGGTACTTCCCGAGCAGTACTTC
cdr3_length: 12; v_call: TRBV29-1; j_call: TRBJ1-2; d_call: TRBD1; clone_size: NA; cdr3_aa: CSAEQGASGYTF; cdr3_nt: TGCAGCGCCGAACAGGGGGCCTCTGGCTACACCTTC
cdr3_length: 16; v_call: TRBV7-9; j_call: TRBJ1-4; d_call: NA; clone_size: NA; cdr3_aa: CASSFTGRTTYEKLFF; cdr3_nt: TGTGCCAGCAGCTTTACTGGCAGGACTACGTATGAAAAACTGTTTTTT
cdr3_length: 17; v_call: TRBV21-1; j_call: TRBJ2-7; d_call: NA; clone_size: NA; cdr3_aa: CASSKARVSGRRYEQYF; cdr3_nt: TGTGCCAGCAGCAAAGCGCGAGTTAGCGGGAGACGTTACGAGCAGTACTTC
cdr3_length: 18; v_call: TRBV15; j_call: TRBJ2-7; d_call: NA; clone_size: NA; cdr3_aa: CATSRVGLGGALIGEQYF; cdr3_nt: TGTGCCACCAGCAGAGTGGGATTAGGCGGGGCCCTAATAGGGGAGCAGTACTTC
cdr3_length: 15; v_call: TRBV5-1; j_call: TRBJ1-1; d_call: NA; clone_size: NA; cdr3_aa: CASHQGGTQGTEAFF; cdr3_nt: TGCGCCAGCCATCAAGGAGGGACCCAGGGCACTGAAGCTTTCTTT
cdr3_length: 11; v_call: TRBV30; j_call: TRBJ2-7; d_call: NA; clone_size: NA; cdr3_aa: CAWRRDSEQYF; cdr3_nt: TGTGCCTGGAGGAGGGATTCCGAGCAGTACTTC
cdr3_length: 11; v_call: TRBV14; j_call: TRBJ1-2; d_call: NA; clone_size: NA; cdr3_aa: CASSQYGGYTF; cdr3_nt: TGTGCCAGCAGCCAATACGGGGGCTACACCTTC
cdr3_length: 14; v_call: TRBV10-3; j_call: TRBJ1-2; d_call: TRBD1; clone_size: NA; cdr3_aa: CAIRASGTGVGYTF; cdr3_nt: TGTGCCATCAGGGCCTCCGGGACAGGGGTTGGCTACACCTTC